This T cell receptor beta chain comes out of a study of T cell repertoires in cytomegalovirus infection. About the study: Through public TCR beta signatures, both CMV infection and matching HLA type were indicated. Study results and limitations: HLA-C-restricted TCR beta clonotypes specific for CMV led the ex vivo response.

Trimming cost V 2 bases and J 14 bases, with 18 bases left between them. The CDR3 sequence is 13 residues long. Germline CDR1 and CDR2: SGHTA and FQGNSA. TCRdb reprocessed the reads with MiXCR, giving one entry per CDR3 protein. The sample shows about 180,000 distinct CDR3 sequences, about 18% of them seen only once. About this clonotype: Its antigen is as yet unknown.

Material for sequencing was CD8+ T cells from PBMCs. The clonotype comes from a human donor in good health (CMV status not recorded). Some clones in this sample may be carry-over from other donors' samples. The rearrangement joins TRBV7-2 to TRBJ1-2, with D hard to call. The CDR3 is CASSLRVELEGTF. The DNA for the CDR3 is TGTGCCAGCAGCTTAAGGGTCGAATTAGAAGGGACCTTC.